These 5 T cell receptor beta chains came from one sample sequenced in a study of cytomegalovirus exposure and HLA in healthy donors (dated by TCRdb to about 2017). Library preparation employed the immunoSEQ multiplex PCR assay. A mixture of 60 forward primers for TCR Vbeta segments and 13 reverse primers for TCR Jbeta segments was used in the multiplex PCR. Here the immuneACCESS table is served through TCRdb, limited to in-frame sequences with V and J called. Missing clones are a known gap in these copies; in checked studies unresolved V genes cover under half, and the rest lacks a known reason. This sample holds 100,000 to 150,000 clones; 80% to 90% were observed only once. Less than 2% of the sample comes from the top ten. Sequencing was carried out using PBMCs. The receptors stem from a man aged 35 to 55 in good health and CMV-seronegative.

The CDR3 coding sequence is TGTGCCAGCAGTTACGGCTCTCCCGGACAGCCCGAGGAGCAGTACTTC. Protein: CASSYGSPGQPEEQYF. The chain has TRBV6-5 and TRBJ2-7, with D possibly TRBD1 on 6 matching bases. The CDR3 covers 16 residues. CDR1 and CDR2 from the germline V gene are MNHEY and SVGAGI. The V and J ends lost 2 bases and 7 bases respectively, with 21 bases between them.

This chain connects TRBV7-9 to TRBJ2-5, with 9 positions matching TRBD1. The J call may be wrong; the DNA end is better matched by TRBJ2-7. Germline V gene lookup returns CDR1 SEHNR and CDR2 FQNEAQ (reference sequence). The CDR3 runs to 14 residues. The CDR3 spells CASSLGRTGDEQYF. CDR3 nucleotides: TGTGCCAGCAGCTTAGGCCGGACAGGGGACGAGCAGTACTTC.

By share, this clone counts as medium-sized (0.01 to 0.1%). The J gene is TRBJ2-7, the V gene TRBV6-1, with TRBD1 matching 8 bases. V trimming: 7 bases; J trimming: 2 bases; junction bases outside the gene matches: 4. Germline V gene lookup returns CDR1 MNHNS and CDR2 SASEGT. The CDR3 contains 13 residues. CDR3 nucleotide sequence: TGTGCCAGCATCGGGACAGGTACCTACGAGCAGTACTTC. This gives the protein CASIGTGTYEQYF.

CDR3 protein: CASSQGGLLAGGYEQYF. The CDR3 nucleotides are TGCGCCAGCAGCCAAGGAGGGCTACTAGCGGGAGGTTACGAGCAGTACTTC. The V and J genes are TRBV4-1 and TRBJ2-7; 12 bases are shared with TRBD2. Germline CDR1 and CDR2: MGHRA and YSYEKL. Trimming at V came to 1 base and at J to 4 bases, leaving 8 bases not matched to a gene. The CDR3 covers 17 residues.

This chain links TRBV6-5 with TRBJ2-5, with D perhaps TRBD1 (6 bases). Per the germline V gene, CDR1 is MNHEY and CDR2 is SVGAGI. CDR3 size: 15 residues. Deletions cut 0 bases from V and 2 bases from J, with 10 bases between. CDR3 nucleotide sequence: TGTGCCAGCAGTTACTCACAGGGTTTACAAGAGACCCAGTACTTC. Its translation is CASSYSQGLQETQYF.